The 21 T cell receptor beta chains below were found in one sample sequenced in a study of T cell responses to AZD1222 COVID-19 vaccine. The method was immunoSEQ multiplex PCR; TCRdb's version includes in-frame clones alone and lacks a portion of them. Among some 170,000 clones listed, 85% to 95% were seen once. Sequenced material: peripheral blood, taken on day 0 of AZD1222 vaccination. The origin of the receptors is an adult in good health.

The gene calls are TRBV19 and TRBJ1-1, with D perhaps matching TRBD1 (6 bases). Deletions cut 6 bases from V and 7 bases from J, with 18 bases between. This CDR3 has 14 residues. Germline assignment: CDR1 LNHDA and CDR2 SQIVND (reference sequence). The CDR3 region has the DNA TGTGCCAGTAGCCGTAAAGGGGGATCTTATGAAGCTTTCTTT. It is translated as CASSRKGGSYEAFF.

The CDR3 coding sequence is TGTGCCACCAGTGATTATACTAGCGGGGGGGCATACAATGAGCAGTTCTTC. It encodes CATSDYTSGGAYNEQFF. The chain links TRBV24-1 to TRBJ2-1; 13 bases agree with TRBD2. Per germline, CDR1 KGHDR and CDR2 SFDVKD. V lost 2 bases to trimming and J lost 4 bases; unmatched junction nucleotides: 4. CDR3 length equals 17 residues.

This chain joins TRBV18 and TRBJ2-1; no reliable D call. Trimming removed 0 bases from V and 4 bases from J, with 4 bases in between. The CDR3 consists of 13 residues. CDR1 is KGHSH, CDR2 LQKENI, per germline. DNA for the CDR3: TGTGCCAGCTCACCACCCATTTACAATGAGCAGTTCTTC. This sequence encodes CASSPPIYNEQFF.

The rearrangement joins TRBV7-9 to TRBJ2-5; the D is unclear. Germline V gene lookup returns CDR1 SEHNR and CDR2 FQNEAQ (reference sequence). V lost 5 bases, J lost 4 bases, and 17 bases lay in between. The CDR3 covers 15 residues. Here the CDR3 DNA reads TGTGCCAGCAGCCGCCCGACATTCACAAGAGAGACCCAGTACTTC. It encodes CASSRPTFTRETQYF.

This chain links TRBV7-8 with TRBJ2-5; 9 positions agree with TRBD1. The CDR3 is 13 amino acids. V trimming: 4 bases; J trimming: 4 bases; junction bases outside the gene matches: 1. The germline V gene encodes CDR1 SGHVS and CDR2 FQNEAQ. CDR3 DNA: TGTGCCAGCAGCTCGGACAGGGGAGAGACCCAGTACTTC. This codes for CASSSDRGETQYF.

The gene calls are TRBV6-5 and TRBJ2-3, with 9 positions matching TRBD1. Germline V CDR1 and CDR2: MNHEY, SVGAGI. The CDR3 is 15 amino acids. J gave up 4 bases and V 2 bases, and 4 bases lay outside the gene matches. CDR3 DNA sequence: TGTGCCAGCAGTTACGCGGGACAGGGACCAGATACGCAGTATTTT. This gives the protein CASSYAGQGPDTQYF.

V and J are TRBV5-1 and TRBJ2-1, with unresolved D. Germline V gene sequence: CDR1 SGHRS, CDR2 YFSETQ. The CDR3 spans 15 residues. V was clipped by 2 bases and J by 0 bases, with 9 bases between them. The CDR3 region is CASSFGGSSYNEQFF. In DNA form, the CDR3 reads TGCGCCAGCAGCTTTGGTGGTTCCTCCTACAATGAGCAGTTCTTC.

The V call is TRBV28, the J call TRBJ2-2, with a possible D match to TRBD1 (5 bases). Germline V gene lookup returns CDR1 MDHEN and CDR2 SYDVKM. The CDR3 is made up of 17 amino acids. The V end lost 3 bases, the J end lost 9 bases, and 23 bases lay between the germline ends. In DNA form, the CDR3 reads TGTGCCAGCAGTTTTCTGTCCCCTGATGGTGGGGCTCGGGAGCTGTTTTTT. It translates to CASSFLSPDGGARELFF.

The chain carries TRBV19 and TRBJ1-1; 7 bases are a match to TRBD1. The trim removed 3 bases at V and 2 bases at J, leaving 12 bases unmatched. This CDR3 comprises 17 residues. Germline V gives CDR1 LNHDA, CDR2 SQIVND (reference sequence). The CDR3 DNA follows: TGTGCCAGTAGTATTCTCCCGGGACAGAGGGCAAACACTGAAGCTTTCTTT. Its translation: CASSILPGQRANTEAFF.

The V and J genes are TRBV4-1 and TRBJ1-6; D unclear. The germline V gene encodes CDR1 MGHRA and CDR2 YSYEKL. Trimming cost V 1 base and J 7 bases, with 14 bases left between them. The CDR3 loop spans 16 amino acids. CDR3 sequence (DNA): TGCGCCAGCAGCCAAGGGCAGCAGTTTAGAAATTCACCCCTCCACTTT. Its translation: CASSQGQQFRNSPLHF.

J is TRBJ1-5 and V is TRBV7-2; TRBD1 agrees at 11 bases. J gave up 7 bases and V 4 bases, and 3 bases lay outside the gene matches. This CDR3 has 14 amino acids. The V gene's germline CDR1 is SGHTA and CDR2 FQGNSA. The CDR3 is CASSSRTGGQPQHF. In DNA form, the CDR3 reads TGTGCCAGCAGCTCGCGGACAGGGGGCCAGCCCCAGCATTTT.

The rearrangement uses TRBV11-3 and TRBJ2-1, with D unclear. Germline CDR1 SGHNT, CDR2 YENEEA. The V end lost 0 bases, the J end lost 7 bases, and 1 base lay between the germline ends. CDR3 length: 11 amino acids. This chain's CDR3 is CASSLENEQFF. The CDR3 DNA sequence: TGTGCCAGCAGCTTAGAAAATGAGCAGTTCTTC.

As for this clone: Compared with germline, one end of the junction differs, possibly owing to a read error. J is TRBJ1-1 and V is TRBV7-7, with D possibly being TRBD1 (6 bases). Germline-derived CDR1 and CDR2 are SSHAT and FNYEAQ (reference sequence). The CDR3 is 16 amino acids. The CDR3 sequence is CASSLDARGRDTEAFF. The CDR3 DNA reads TGTGCTAGCAGCTTAGATGCACGGGGGCGAGACACTGAAGCTTTCTTT.

The chain couples TRBV11-2 to TRBJ2-1; D is possibly TRBD1 or TRBD2 (5 bases each). Between the trimmed V and J ends, which lost 4 bases and 9 bases, there was a span of 16 bases. The CDR3 contains 14 residues. Germline loops: CDR1 SGHAT, CDR2 FQNNGV. The CDR3 coding sequence is TGTGCCAGCAGCTCGTACGGGACCCCGGCTGAGCAGTTCTTC. It codes for CASSSYGTPAEQFF.

This sequence joins TRBV3-1 (or the pseudogene TRBV3-2) and TRBJ1-6; perhaps TRBD1 as D (5 bases). Trimming removed 4 bases from V and 9 bases from J, with 7 bases in between. In germline, CDR1 is LGHDT, CDR2 YNNKEL (reference sequence). The CDR3 is made up of 12 amino acids. The CDR3 DNA follows: TGTGCCAGCAGCCTCAGGGTTTCACCCCTCCACTTT. Translating gives CASSLRVSPLHF.

The CDR3 nucleotides read TGTGCCAGTAGTATCCTCGGACAGAACACAGATACGCAGTATTTT. Its translation: CASSILGQNTDTQYF. The chain carries TRBV19 and TRBJ2-3; tentative D call: TRBD1 (6 bases). This CDR3 has 15 amino acids. Trimming left V 3 bases short and J 2 bases short, with 12 bases between. Germline V gene lookup returns CDR1 LNHDA and CDR2 SQIVND (reference sequence).

The V call is TRBV12-3 or TRBV12-4, the J call TRBJ2-2; tentative D call: TRBD2 (6 bases). Trimming shortened V by 10 bases and J by 4 bases, and 13 bases separated the two germline ends. The CDR3 is made up of 13 amino acids. The CDR3 DNA is TGTGCCAACCGCGGGAAGAGCACCGGGGAGCTGTTTTTT. Its translation: CANRGKSTGELFF.

This rearrangement joins TRBV9 to TRBJ2-3; maybe TRBD1 (6 bases). Trimming left V 1 base short and J 2 bases short, with 14 bases between. Per germline, CDR1 SGDLS and CDR2 YYNGEE. The CDR3 sequence is 16 residues long. CDR3 region: CASSVQTGNPTDTQYF. CDR3 DNA: TGTGCCAGCAGCGTACAGACAGGCAACCCCACAGATACGCAGTATTTT.

This clone has only a few counts. In the same sample, other DNA sequences code for this CDR3. V usage is TRBV6-5 and J usage is TRBJ1-2; D is perhaps TRBD1 (5 bases). The CDR3 consists of 14 residues. Germline V gives CDR1 MNHEY, CDR2 SVGAGI. With 2 bases removed from V and 4 bases from J, the gap between germline ends came to 11 bases. The CDR3 sequence: CASSYGGGTYGYTF. For the CDR3, the DNA is TGTGCCAGCAGTTACGGGGGAGGGACCTATGGCTACACCTTC.

The chain carries TRBV7-8 and TRBJ2-2, with 9 bases identical to TRBD2. Germline V gene sequence: CDR1 SGHVS, CDR2 FQNEAQ. The ends lost 1 base at V and 6 bases at J; junction bases unmatched: 12. CDR3 length: 18 residues. This CDR3 is CASSLGKRGALMPGELFF. The CDR3 DNA follows: TGTGCCAGCAGCTTAGGAAAGCGGGGGGCCCTAATGCCCGGGGAGCTGTTTTTT.

DNA for the CDR3: TGTGCCAGCAGCTTACGCATGGGACAGGTTCGGGATGAGCAGTTCTTC. This encodes CASSLRMGQVRDEQFF. The chain links TRBV7-8 to TRBJ2-1, with TRBD1 matching 8 bases. Germline CDR1 reads SGHVS; CDR2 reads FQNEAQ. The CDR3 consists of 16 residues. The trim removed 2 bases at V and 8 bases at J, leaving 11 bases unmatched.